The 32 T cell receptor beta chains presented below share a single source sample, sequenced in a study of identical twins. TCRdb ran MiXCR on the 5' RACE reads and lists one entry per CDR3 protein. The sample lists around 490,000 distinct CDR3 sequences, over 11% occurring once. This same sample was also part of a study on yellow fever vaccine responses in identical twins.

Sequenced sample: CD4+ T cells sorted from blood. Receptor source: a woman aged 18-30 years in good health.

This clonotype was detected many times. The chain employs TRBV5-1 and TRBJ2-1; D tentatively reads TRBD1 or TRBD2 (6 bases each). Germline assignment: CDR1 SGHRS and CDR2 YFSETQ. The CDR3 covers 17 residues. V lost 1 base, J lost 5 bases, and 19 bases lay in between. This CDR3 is CASSLTPGAGRNNEQFF. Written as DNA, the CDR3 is TGCGCCAGCAGCTTGACCCCGGGGGCAGGGAGGAACAATGAGCAGTTCTTC.

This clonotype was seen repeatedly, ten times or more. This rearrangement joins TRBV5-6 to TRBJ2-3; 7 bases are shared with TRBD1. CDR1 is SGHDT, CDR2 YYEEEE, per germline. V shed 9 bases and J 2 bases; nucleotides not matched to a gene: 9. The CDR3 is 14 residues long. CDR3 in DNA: TGTGCCACCGGCCGAGGGGGCGCCACAGATACGCAGTATTTT. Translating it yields CATGRGGATDTQYF. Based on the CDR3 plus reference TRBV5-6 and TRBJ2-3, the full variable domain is DAGVTQSPTHLIKTRGQQVTLRCSPKSGHDTVSWYQQALGQGPQFIFQYYEEEERQRGNFPDRFSGHQFPNYSSELNVNALLLGDSALYLCATGRGGATDTQYFGPGTRLTVL.

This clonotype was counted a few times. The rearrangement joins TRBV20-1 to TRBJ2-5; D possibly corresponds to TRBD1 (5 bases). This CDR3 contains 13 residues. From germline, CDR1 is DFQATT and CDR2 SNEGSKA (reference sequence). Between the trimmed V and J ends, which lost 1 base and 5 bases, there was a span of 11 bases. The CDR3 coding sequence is TGCAGTGCTAGAGGGGGCTCTGGGGAGACCCAGTACTTC. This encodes CSARGGSGETQYF.

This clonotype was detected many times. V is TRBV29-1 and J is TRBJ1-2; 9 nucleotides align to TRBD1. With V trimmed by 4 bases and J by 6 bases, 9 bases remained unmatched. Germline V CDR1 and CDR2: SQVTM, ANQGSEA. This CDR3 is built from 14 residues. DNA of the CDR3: TGCAGCGTTGTACCGGCCGACAGGGGGAATGGCTACACCTTC. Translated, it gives CSVVPADRGNGYTF.

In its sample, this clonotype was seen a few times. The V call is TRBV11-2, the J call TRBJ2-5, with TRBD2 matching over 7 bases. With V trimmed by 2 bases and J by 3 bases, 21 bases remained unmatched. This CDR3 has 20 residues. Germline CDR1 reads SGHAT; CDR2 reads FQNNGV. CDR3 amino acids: CASSLIPGQGRRGSKETQYF. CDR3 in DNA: TGTGCCAGCAGCTTAATTCCTGGGCAGGGACGTCGCGGGAGCAAAGAGACCCAGTACTTC.

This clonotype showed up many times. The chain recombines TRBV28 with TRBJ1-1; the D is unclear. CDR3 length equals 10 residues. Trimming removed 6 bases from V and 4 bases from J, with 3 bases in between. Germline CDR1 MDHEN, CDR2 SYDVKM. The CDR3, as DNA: TGTGCCAGCAGGGGCACTGAAGCTTTCTTT. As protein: CASRGTEAFF.

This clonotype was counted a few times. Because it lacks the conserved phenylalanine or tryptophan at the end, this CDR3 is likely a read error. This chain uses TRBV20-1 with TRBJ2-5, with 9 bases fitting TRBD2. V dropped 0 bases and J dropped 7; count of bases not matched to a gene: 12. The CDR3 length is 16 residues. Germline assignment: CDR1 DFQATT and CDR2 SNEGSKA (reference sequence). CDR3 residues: CSARDGRGGVLGTQYS. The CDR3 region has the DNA TGCAGTGCTAGAGATGGCCGCGGGGGGGTCCTTGGGACCCAGTACTCC.

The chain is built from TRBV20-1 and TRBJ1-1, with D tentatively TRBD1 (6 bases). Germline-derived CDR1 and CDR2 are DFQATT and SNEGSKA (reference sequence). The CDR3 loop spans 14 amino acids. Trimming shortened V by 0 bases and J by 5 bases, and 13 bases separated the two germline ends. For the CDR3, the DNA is TGCAGTGCTAGAGATCACGAGAGGGGGACTGAAGCTTTCTTT. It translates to CSARDHERGTEAFF.

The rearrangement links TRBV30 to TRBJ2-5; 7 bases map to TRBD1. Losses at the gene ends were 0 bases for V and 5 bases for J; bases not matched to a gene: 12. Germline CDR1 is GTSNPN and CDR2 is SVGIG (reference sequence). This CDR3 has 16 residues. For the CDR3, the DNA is TGTGCCTGGAGTGTAGGATTAGGGGGCCGCAGGGAGACCCAGTACTTC. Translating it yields CAWSVGLGGRRETQYF.

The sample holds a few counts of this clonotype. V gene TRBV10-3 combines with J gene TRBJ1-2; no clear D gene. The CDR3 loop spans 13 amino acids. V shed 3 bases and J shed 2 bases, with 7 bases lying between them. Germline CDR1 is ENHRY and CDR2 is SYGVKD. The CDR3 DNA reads TGTGCCATCAGTGATGGACGGAACTATGGCTACACCTTC. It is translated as CAISDGRNYGYTF.

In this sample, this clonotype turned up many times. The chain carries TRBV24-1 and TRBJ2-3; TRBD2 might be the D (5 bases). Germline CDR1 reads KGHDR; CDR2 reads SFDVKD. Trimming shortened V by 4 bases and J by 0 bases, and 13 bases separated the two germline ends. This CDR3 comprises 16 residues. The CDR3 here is CATSEWETASTDTQYF. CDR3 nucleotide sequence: TGTGCCACCAGTGAATGGGAGACTGCAAGCACAGATACGCAGTATTTT.

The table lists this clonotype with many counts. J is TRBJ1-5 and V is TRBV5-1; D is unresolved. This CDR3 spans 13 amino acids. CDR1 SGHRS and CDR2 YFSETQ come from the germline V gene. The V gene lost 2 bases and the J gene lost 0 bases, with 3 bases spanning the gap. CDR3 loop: CASSFDSNQPQHF. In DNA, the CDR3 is TGCGCCAGCAGCTTTGATAGCAATCAGCCCCAGCATTTT.

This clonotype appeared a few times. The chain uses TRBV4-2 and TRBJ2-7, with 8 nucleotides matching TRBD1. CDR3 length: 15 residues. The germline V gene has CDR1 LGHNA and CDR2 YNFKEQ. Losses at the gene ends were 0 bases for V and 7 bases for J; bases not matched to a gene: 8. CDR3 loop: CASSQEGAGGGEQYF. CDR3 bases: TGTGCCAGCAGCCAAGAAGGGGCAGGGGGCGGGGAGCAGTACTTC.

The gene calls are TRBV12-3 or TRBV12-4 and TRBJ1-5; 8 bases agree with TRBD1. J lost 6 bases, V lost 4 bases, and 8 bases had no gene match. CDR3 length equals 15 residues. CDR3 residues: CASSSPTGASQPQHF. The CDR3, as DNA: TGTGCCAGCAGTTCCCCGACAGGGGCGAGTCAGCCCCAGCATTTT.

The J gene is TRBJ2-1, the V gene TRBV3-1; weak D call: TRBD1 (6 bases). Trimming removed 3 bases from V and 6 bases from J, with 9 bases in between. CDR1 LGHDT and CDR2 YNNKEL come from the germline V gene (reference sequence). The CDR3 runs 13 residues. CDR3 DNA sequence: TGTGCCAGCAGCCATTCAGGGGCCAATGAGCAGTTCTTC. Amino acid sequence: CASSHSGANEQFF.

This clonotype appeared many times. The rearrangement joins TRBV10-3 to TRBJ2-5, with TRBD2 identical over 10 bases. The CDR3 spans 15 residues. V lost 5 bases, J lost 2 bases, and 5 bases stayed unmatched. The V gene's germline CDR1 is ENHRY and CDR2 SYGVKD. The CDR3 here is CAISSLAGAQETQYF. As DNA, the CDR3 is TGTGCCATCAGTAGCCTAGCGGGAGCACAAGAGACCCAGTACTTC.

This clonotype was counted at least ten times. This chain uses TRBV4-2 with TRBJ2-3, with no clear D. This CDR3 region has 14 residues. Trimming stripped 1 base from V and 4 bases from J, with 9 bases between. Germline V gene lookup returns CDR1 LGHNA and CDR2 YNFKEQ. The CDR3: CASSQVQSPDTQYF. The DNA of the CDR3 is TGTGCCAGCAGCCAAGTCCAAAGCCCAGATACGCAGTATTTT.

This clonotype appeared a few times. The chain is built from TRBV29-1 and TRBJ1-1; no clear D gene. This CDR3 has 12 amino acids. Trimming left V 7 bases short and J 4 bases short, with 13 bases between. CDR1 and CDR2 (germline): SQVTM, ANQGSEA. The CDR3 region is CSAQGWGTEAFF. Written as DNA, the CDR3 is TGCAGCGCCCAAGGTTGGGGCACTGAAGCTTTCTTT.

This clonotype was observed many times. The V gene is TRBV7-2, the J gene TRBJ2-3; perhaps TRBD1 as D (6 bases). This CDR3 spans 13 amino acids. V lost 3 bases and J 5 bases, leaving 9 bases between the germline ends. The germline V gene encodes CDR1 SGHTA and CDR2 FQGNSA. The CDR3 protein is CASSFSRGDTQYF. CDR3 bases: TGTGCCAGCAGCTTCTCCAGGGGAGATACGCAGTATTTT.

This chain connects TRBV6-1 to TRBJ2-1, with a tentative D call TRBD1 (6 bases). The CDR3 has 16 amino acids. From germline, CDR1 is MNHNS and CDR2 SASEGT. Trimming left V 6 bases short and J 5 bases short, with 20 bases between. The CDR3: CASSPLPTGPHNEQFF. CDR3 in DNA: TGTGCCAGCAGCCCCCTCCCTACAGGGCCCCACAATGAGCAGTTCTTC.

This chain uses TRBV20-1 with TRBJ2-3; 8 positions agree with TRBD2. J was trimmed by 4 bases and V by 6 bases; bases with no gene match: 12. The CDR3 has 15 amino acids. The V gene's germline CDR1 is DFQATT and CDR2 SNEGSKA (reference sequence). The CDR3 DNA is TGCAGTGCCCCAATTGCGCGGGAGGCTTCAGATACGCAGTATTTT. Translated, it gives CSAPIAREASDTQYF.

In nucleotides, the CDR3 is TGCAGTGCTCCGACAGGGGTTAAATACAATGAGCAGTTCTTC. This sequence encodes CSAPTGVKYNEQFF. This chain connects TRBV20-1 to TRBJ2-1; 8 positions agree with TRBD1. V was clipped by 5 bases and J by 4 bases; unmatched bases: 7. The germline V gene has CDR1 DFQATT and CDR2 SNEGSKA (reference sequence). The CDR3 loop spans 14 amino acids.

CDR3 loop: CASSFTRMRLALYEQYF. CDR3 coding DNA: TGTGCCAGCAGCTTTACCCGCATGAGACTAGCCCTTTACGAGCAGTACTTC. The V gene is TRBV5-6, the J gene TRBJ2-7; TRBD2 matches at 7 bases. CDR3 length equals 17 residues. V shed 2 bases and J 4 bases; nucleotides not matched to a gene: 15. The germline CDR1 and CDR2 sequences are SGHDT and YYEEEE.

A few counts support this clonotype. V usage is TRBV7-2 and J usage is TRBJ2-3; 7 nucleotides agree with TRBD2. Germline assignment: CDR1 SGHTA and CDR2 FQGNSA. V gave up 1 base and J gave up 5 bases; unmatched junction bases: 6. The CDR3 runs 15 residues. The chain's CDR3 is CASSLVASGRDTQYF. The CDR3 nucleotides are TGTGCCAGCAGCTTAGTGGCTAGCGGTAGAGATACGCAGTATTTT.

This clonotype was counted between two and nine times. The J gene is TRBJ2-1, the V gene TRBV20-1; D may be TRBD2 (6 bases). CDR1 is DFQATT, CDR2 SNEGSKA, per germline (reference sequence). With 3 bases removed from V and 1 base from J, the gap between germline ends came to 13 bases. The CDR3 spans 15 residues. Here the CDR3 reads CSASRGLLSYNEQFF. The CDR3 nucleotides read TGCAGTGCTAGTCGGGGACTTCTTTCCTACAATGAGCAGTTCTTC.

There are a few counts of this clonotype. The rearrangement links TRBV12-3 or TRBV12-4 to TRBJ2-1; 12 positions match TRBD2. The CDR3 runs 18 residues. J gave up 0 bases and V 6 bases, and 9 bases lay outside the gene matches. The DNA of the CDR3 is TGTGCCAGCAGACCGACTAGCGGGGGTATCAGCTCCTACAATGAGCAGTTCTTC. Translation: CASRPTSGGISSYNEQFF.

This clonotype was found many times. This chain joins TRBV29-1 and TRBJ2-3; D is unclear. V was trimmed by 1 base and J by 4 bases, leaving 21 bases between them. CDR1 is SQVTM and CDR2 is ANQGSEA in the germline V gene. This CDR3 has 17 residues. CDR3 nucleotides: TGCAGCGTTGAAGTACTCCTCGACGCAATCCGGGCAGATACGCAGTATTTT. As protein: CSVEVLLDAIRADTQYF.

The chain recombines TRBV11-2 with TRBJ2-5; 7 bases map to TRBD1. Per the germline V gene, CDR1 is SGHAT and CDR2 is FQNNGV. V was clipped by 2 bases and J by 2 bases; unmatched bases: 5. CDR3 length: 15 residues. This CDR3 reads CASSLLGTVQETQYF. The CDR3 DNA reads TGTGCCAGCAGCTTACTCGGGACAGTGCAAGAGACCCAGTACTTC.

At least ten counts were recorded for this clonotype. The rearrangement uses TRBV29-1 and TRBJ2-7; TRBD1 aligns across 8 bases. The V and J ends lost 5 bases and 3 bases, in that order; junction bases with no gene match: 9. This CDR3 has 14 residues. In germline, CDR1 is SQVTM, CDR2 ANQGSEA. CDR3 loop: CSVSQDRDLYEQYF. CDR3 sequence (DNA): TGCAGCGTTTCCCAGGACAGGGATCTCTACGAGCAGTACTTC.

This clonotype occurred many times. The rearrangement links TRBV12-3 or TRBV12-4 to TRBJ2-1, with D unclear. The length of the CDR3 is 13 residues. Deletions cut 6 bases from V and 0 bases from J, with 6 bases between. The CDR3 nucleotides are TGTGCCAGCAGGGAACTCTCCTACAATGAGCAGTTCTTC. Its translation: CASRELSYNEQFF.

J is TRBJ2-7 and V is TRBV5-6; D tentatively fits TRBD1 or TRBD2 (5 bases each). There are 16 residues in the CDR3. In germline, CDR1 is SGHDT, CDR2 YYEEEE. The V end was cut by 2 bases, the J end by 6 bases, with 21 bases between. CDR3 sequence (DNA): TGTGCCAGCAGCTTTGGTCCGGGGTCCACTGGGGGCGAGCAGTACTTC. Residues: CASSFGPGSTGGEQYF. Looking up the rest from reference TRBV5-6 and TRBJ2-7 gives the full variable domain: DAGVTQSPTHLIKTRGQQVTLRCSPKSGHDTVSWYQQALGQGPQFIFQYYEEEERQRGNFPDRFSGHQFPNYSSELNVNALLLGDSALYLCASSFGPGSTGGEQYFGPGTRLTVT.

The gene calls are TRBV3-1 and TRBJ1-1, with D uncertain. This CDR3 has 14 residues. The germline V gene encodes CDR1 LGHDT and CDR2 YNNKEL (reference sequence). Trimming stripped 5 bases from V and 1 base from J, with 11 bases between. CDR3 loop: CASSSSGSNTEAFF. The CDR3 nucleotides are TGTGCCAGCAGCTCATCCGGGTCGAACACTGAAGCTTTCTTT.